These 18 T cell receptor beta chains were sequenced from one sample in a study of blood T cell repertoires in COVID-19. Data came from immunoSEQ multiplex PCR; TCRdb stores just in-frame clones and leaves some out. The repertoire includes fewer than 350,000 clones, approximately 88% of them detected once, and roughly a tenth sits in the top ten. What was sequenced was peripheral blood. These receptors came from a man aged 25-45 years with COVID-19, enrolled during active disease.

The genes are TRBV10-3 and TRBJ2-7, with D uncertain. V was shortened by 10 bases and J by 3 bases, with 13 bases between the two germline ends. The V gene's germline CDR1 is ENHRY and CDR2 SYGVKD. CDR3 length equals 12 residues. The CDR3: CATTGSHYEQYF. CDR3 coding DNA: TGTGCCACCACGGGTTCTCACTACGAGCAGTACTTC.

The genes are TRBV2 and TRBJ1-2, with a tentative D call TRBD1 (5 bases). V was shortened by 0 bases and J by 1 base, with 9 bases between the two germline ends. CDR3 length: 15 amino acids. CDR1 and CDR2 (germline): SNHLY, FYNNEI. CDR3 coding DNA: TGTGCCAGCAGTGAAGCGGACACGGATAACTATGGCTACACCTTC. This encodes CASSEADTDNYGYTF.

CDR3 sequence: CASSWTGAFGYTF. In DNA form, the CDR3 reads TGTGCCAGCAGTTGGACAGGGGCATTTGGCTACACCTTC. The chain joins TRBV28 to TRBJ1-2; 9 bases line up with TRBD1. V gave up 4 bases and J gave up 7 bases; unmatched junction bases: 4. The germline V gene has CDR1 MDHEN and CDR2 SYDVKM. The CDR3 runs to 13 residues.

The chain uses TRBV25-1 and TRBJ1-2; D remains unclear. V lost 4 bases and J 0 bases, leaving 9 bases between the germline ends. This CDR3 is 14 amino acids long. Per germline, CDR1 MGHDK and CDR2 SYGVNS. For the CDR3, the DNA is TGTGCCAGCAGTGCGATAGATGCTAACTATGGCTACACCTTC. Amino acid sequence: CASSAIDANYGYTF.

This clone appeared a few times. The CDR3, as DNA: TGTGCCAGCAGTTACGAACTGACACGGCGGGTTAAGACGGGTCAGCCCCAGCATTTT. Residues: CASSYELTRRVKTGQPQHF. V usage is TRBV6-2 or TRBV6-3 and J usage is TRBJ1-5; D is unresolved. Germline V gives CDR1 MNHEY, CDR2 SVGEGT. V lost 2 bases and J 6 bases, leaving 26 bases between the germline ends. This CDR3 spans 19 amino acids.

This clone has a single count. The rearrangement joins TRBV5-1 to TRBJ2-1; 10 bases match TRBD2. The junction had 4 bases not matched to a gene; V was cut back by 3 bases and J by 4 bases. Germline loops: CDR1 SGHRS, CDR2 YFSETQ. The CDR3 runs to 15 residues. The CDR3 DNA sequence: TGCGCCAGCAGCTCACTAGCGGGACTTTACAATGAGCAGTTCTTC. Its protein is CASSSLAGLYNEQFF.

V is TRBV9 and J is TRBJ1-2, with 8 bases identical to TRBD1. V trimming: 2 bases; J trimming: 2 bases; junction bases outside the gene matches: 2. Germline V lookup: CDR1 SGDLS, CDR2 YYNGEE. The CDR3 spans 14 residues. The CDR3 DNA is TGTGCCAGCAGCGTCGGACAGGGCAACTATGGCTACACCTTC. This codes for CASSVGQGNYGYTF.

J is TRBJ1-6 and V is TRBV6-6; D is unclear. CDR1 and CDR2 from the germline V gene are MNHNY and SVGAGI (reference sequence). V lost 7 bases and J 2 bases, leaving 12 bases between the germline ends. This CDR3 is 15 amino acids long. CDR3 residues: CASNPAGTYNSPLHF. CDR3 bases: TGTGCCAGCAACCCGGCGGGTACCTATAATTCACCCCTCCACTTT.

The chain combines TRBV18 with TRBJ1-4; tentative D call: TRBD1 (5 bases). Germline V lookup: CDR1 KGHSH, CDR2 LQKENI. V was pared by 3 bases and J by 8 bases, with 16 bases between. This CDR3 is 15 amino acids long. This chain's CDR3 is CASSPSWGVEEKLFF. CDR3 DNA sequence: TGTGCCAGCTCACCCTCTTGGGGGGTGGAAGAAAAACTGTTTTTT.

This clone was found a few times. The V and J genes are TRBV9 and TRBJ2-7; 9 bases are shared with TRBD1. Germline CDR1 is SGDLS and CDR2 is YYNGEE. This CDR3 is 15 amino acids long. Trimming cost V 0 bases and J 4 bases; bases outside gene matches: 5. The CDR3 here is CASSVGGQGKYEQYF. CDR3 DNA sequence: TGTGCCAGCAGCGTAGGAGGACAGGGGAAATACGAGCAGTACTTC. Based on the CDR3 plus reference TRBV9 and TRBJ2-7, the full variable domain is DSGVTQTPKHLITATGQRVTLRCSPRSGDLSVYWYQQSLDQGLQFLIQYYNGEERAKGNILERFSAQQFPDLHSELNLSSLELGDSALYFCASSVGGQGKYEQYFGPGTRLTVT.

V gene TRBV30 combines with J gene TRBJ1-5, with TRBD1 matching over 8 bases. Germline values: CDR1 GTSNPN, CDR2 SVGIG (reference sequence). The CDR3 has 15 amino acids. Trimming at V came to 0 bases and at J to 6 bases, leaving 7 bases not matched to a gene. Written as DNA, the CDR3 is TGTGCCTGGAGTGTACGTGGCAGGGGGCCTCAGCCCCAGCATTTT. Its translation is CAWSVRGRGPQPQHF.

The CDR3 nucleotides read TGTGCCAGCAGCTTCCTCGGGACAGGTCCCTACGAGCAGTACTTC. Amino acids: CASSFLGTGPYEQYF. V and J are TRBV11-2 and TRBJ2-7; TRBD1 matches 8 bases. Germline V gene lookup returns CDR1 SGHAT and CDR2 FQNNGV. CDR3 length equals 15 residues. V trimming: 3 bases; J trimming: 2 bases; junction bases outside the gene matches: 6.

This clone was detected a few times. The rearrangement links TRBV3-1 (or the pseudogene TRBV3-2) to TRBJ2-1; 7 bases are shared with TRBD1. Trimming removed 0 bases from V and 10 bases from J; junction bases left unmatched: 3. The CDR3 spans 13 residues. The germline gives CDR1 LGHDT, CDR2 YNNKEL (reference sequence). The CDR3 region has the DNA TGTGCCAGCAGCCAAGAGACAGGGAACGAGCAGTTCTTC. Its protein product is CASSQETGNEQFF.

This sequence joins TRBV5-6 and TRBJ1-3; 11 nucleotides align to TRBD1. The CDR3 is 17 amino acids. CDR1 is SGHDT and CDR2 is YYEEEE in the germline V gene. Germline trimming cut 4 bases from V and 0 bases from J; bases unmatched to any gene: 6. The CDR3 spells CASSPGTGGNSGNTIYF. The CDR3 DNA is TGTGCCAGCAGCCCTGGGACAGGGGGTAACTCTGGAAACACCATATATTTT.

The chain has TRBV7-3 and TRBJ1-1, with TRBD1 matching over 11 bases. The CDR3 runs to 13 residues. Germline loops: CDR1 SGHTA, CDR2 FQGTGA. Trimming took 5 bases from V and 11 from J; bases not matched to a gene: 7. CDR3 in amino acids: CASSAGQGVVAFF. The CDR3 DNA reads TGTGCCAGCAGCGCGGGACAGGGGGTAGTTGCTTTCTTT.

The V gene is TRBV7-2, the J gene TRBJ2-7; D unresolved. The CDR3 extends over 15 amino acids. Germline assignment: CDR1 SGHTA and CDR2 FQGNSA. The V end was cut by 1 base, the J end by 2 bases, with 12 bases between. Written as DNA, the CDR3 is TGTGCCAGCAGCTTAGGGGCAGGCGCAGCCTACGAGCAGTACTTC. Translated, it gives CASSLGAGAAYEQYF.

The rearrangement joins TRBV7-3 to TRBJ2-1, with 11 bases matching TRBD2. V gave up 5 bases and J gave up 4 bases; unmatched junction bases: 10. The CDR3 is 17 amino acids. The germline V gene has CDR1 SGHTA and CDR2 FQGTGA. CDR3: CASSPRPPSGGYNEQFF. DNA of the CDR3: TGTGCCAGCAGCCCGCGCCCCCCTAGCGGGGGGTACAATGAGCAGTTCTTC.

This clone was counted a few times. V and J are TRBV19 and TRBJ2-1, with D unclear. V lost 5 bases and J lost 9, with 20 bases in between. The CDR3 runs 15 residues. Germline V gene data show CDR1 as LNHDA and CDR2 as SQIVND (reference sequence). CDR3 sequence (DNA): TGTGCCAGTAGTCCCTCAGGTGGGCCCTACGGTGAGCAGTTCTTC. Protein: CASSPSGGPYGEQFF.